A selection of T cell receptor beta chains follows, all from one sample in a study of cytomegalovirus exposure and HLA in healthy donors. The repertoire was sequenced with immunoSEQ multiplex PCR; TCRdb's copy has only in-frame clones and lacks some. The sample lists about 190,000 clones; around 86% were seen once. Sequences were obtained from PBMCs. These receptors originate from a woman aged 18-29 years in good health and CMV-seronegative. Both conserved end residues are trimmed from each CDR3. The order of the fields is V gene, D gene, CDR3 protein. The D gene is left open where the match is weak.

V gene: TRBV19; D gene: NA; CDR3 protein: ASSIFPQQSTDTQY
V gene: TRBV6-5; D gene: TRBD1; CDR3 protein: ASSSSGGTEAF
V gene: TRBV19; D gene: NA; CDR3 protein: ASSIVGAGVGYT
V gene: TRBV19; D gene: NA; CDR3 protein: ASSIGMGQGNTGELF
V gene: TRBV5-1; D gene: NA; CDR3 protein: ASSLGQNTGELF
V gene: TRBV30; D gene: TRBD1; CDR3 protein: AGDRGYGGYGYT
V gene: TRBV29-1; D gene: TRBD2; CDR3 protein: SVGTSGTQEQF
V gene: TRBV11-2; D gene: TRBD1; CDR3 protein: ASSSGTGRNEKLF
V gene: TRBV7-9; D gene: NA; CDR3 protein: ASSWQGLNTEAF
V gene: TRBV13; D gene: NA; CDR3 protein: ASSFRGKGTEAF
V gene: TRBV11-2; D gene: NA; CDR3 protein: ASSPHPGGLLNTEAF
V gene: TRBV19; D gene: NA; CDR3 protein: ASSIVGTQAKNIQY
V gene: TRBV30; D gene: NA; CDR3 protein: AGRDKGNTIY
V gene: TRBV5-1; D gene: TRBD1; CDR3 protein: ASSRGTGIRTDTQY
V gene: TRBV7-8; D gene: NA; CDR3 protein: ASYRGMRSGELF
V gene: TRBV6-1; D gene: TRBD2; CDR3 protein: ASSELAGGPFEQF
V gene: TRBV11-2; D gene: NA; CDR3 protein: ASSFHQARNTIY
V gene: TRBV21-1; D gene: NA; CDR3 protein: ASSKRGGTDTQY
V gene: TRBV2; D gene: NA; CDR3 protein: ASRATTVRNEKLF
V gene: TRBV2; D gene: TRBD2; CDR3 protein: ASSVSGTNYNEQF
V gene: TRBV2; D gene: NA; CDR3 protein: ASSEGPSSYNEQF
V gene: TRBV6-5; D gene: TRBD1; CDR3 protein: ASSFRPGGWTGELF
V gene: TRBV7-9; D gene: TRBD1; CDR3 protein: ASSPPQGGYTEAF
V gene: TRBV7-9; D gene: TRBD1; CDR3 protein: ASILDRGQVQY
V gene: TRBV6-5; D gene: TRBD1; CDR3 protein: ASRKGAGLETQY
V gene: TRBV7-9; D gene: NA; CDR3 protein: ASSEGAPYQETQY
V gene: TRBV27; D gene: NA; CDR3 protein: ASSLKGHLSAAQY